The present TCR beta chain was sequenced within a study of molecular identifiers for immune sequencing clone quantification. Study at large: Across replicate runs, RNA obtained from around 18,000 or 91,000 naive CD8 cells was divided into five, with four undergoing sequencing.

Preparation of naive CD8 libraries involved roughly 18,000 to 1,100,000 sorted cells and 10%, 30% or 50% RNA. A CD8+CD4-CCR7+CD45RA+ phenotype served as the sorting definition for naive CD8 T cells. Of note for this clonotype: Just one base apart from a much larger clone, this may be a read error. Because it lacks the conserved phenylalanine or tryptophan at the end, this CDR3 is likely a read error.

TCRdb independently ran MiXCR on the PCR reads; one entry per CDR3 protein. This sample carries roughly 630,000 distinct CDR3 sequences, 25% of them seen once, and the ten largest clones take 0.78%. Germline V gives CDR1 LNHDA, CDR2 SQIVND (reference sequence). The CDR3 has 16 residues. Trimming left V 3 bases short and J 1 base short, with 13 bases between. This chain joins TRBV19 and TRBJ1-5; D call uncertain. Sequencing was done on a sample of naive CD8+ T cells from blood, with Jurkat cell RNA spiked in. Subset specified: FACS-sorted CD8+CD4-CCR7+CD45RA+ naive T cells. The TCR originated in a human donor in good health. Some libraries in this study had Jurkat cell RNA spiked in. The CDR3 nucleotides are TGTGCCAGTAGTATTATAGCGGGCATGAGCAATCAGCCCCAGCATTAT. It encodes CASSIIAGMSNQPQHY.